These 19 T cell receptor beta chains were all obtained from the same sample, sequenced in a study of blood T cell repertoires in COVID-19. Assay used: immunoSEQ multiplex PCR; TCRdb lists only in-frame clones, some missing. The profile shows roughly 250,000 clones, 84% of them singletons. Sequenced sample: peripheral blood. The receptors derive from a man aged 45-65 years with acute or convalescent COVID-19.

V usage is TRBV30 and J usage is TRBJ2-5; D not resolved. V shed 1 base and J shed 4 bases, with 7 bases lying between them. This CDR3 contains 12 residues. The V gene's germline CDR1 is GTSNPN and CDR2 SVGIG (reference sequence). CDR3 sequence: CAWSGTRETQYF. DNA for the CDR3: TGTGCCTGGAGTGGTACGAGAGAGACCCAGTACTTC.

V gene TRBV6-5 combines with J gene TRBJ2-3, with 8 bases matching TRBD1. The CDR3 covers 15 residues. Per the germline V gene, CDR1 is MNHEY and CDR2 is SVGAGI. V shed 4 bases, J shed 2 bases, and the junction held 5 bases outside the gene matches. CDR3 in amino acids: CASSLGTGHTDTQYF. The CDR3 DNA reads as TGTGCCAGCAGTTTAGGGACAGGACACACAGATACGCAGTATTTT.

The chain has TRBV7-9 and TRBJ2-1, with TRBD2 identical over 10 bases. CDR3 length: 15 amino acids. Trimming removed 1 base from V and 9 bases from J; junction bases left unmatched: 6. CDR1 SEHNR and CDR2 FQNEAQ come from the germline V gene (reference sequence). The CDR3 protein is CASSLEAGGPGEQFF. In DNA form, the CDR3 reads TGTGCCAGCAGCTTAGAAGCGGGAGGGCCCGGTGAGCAGTTCTTC.

This chain links TRBV9 with TRBJ2-1; 12 bases are shared with TRBD1. The CDR3 is 20 residues long. V trimming: 4 bases; J trimming: 5 bases; junction bases outside the gene matches: 19. Germline V gene data show CDR1 as SGDLS and CDR2 as YYNGEE. CDR3 sequence (DNA): TGTGCCAGCAGCCCAGAACACCGGGACAGGGGGCTGGGGACGGACAATGAGCAGTTCTTC. It specifies CASSPEHRDRGLGTDNEQFF.

The chain combines TRBV7-9 with TRBJ2-7; TRBD1 might be the D (6 bases). The germline V and J ends were trimmed by 5 bases and 3 bases, with 17 bases remaining between them. CDR3 length: 15 residues. The germline gives CDR1 SEHNR, CDR2 FQNEAQ (reference sequence). The chain's CDR3 is CASSTQGGEGYEQYF. The DNA for the CDR3 is TGTGCCAGCAGCACACAAGGGGGAGAGGGCTACGAGCAGTACTTC.

The gene calls are TRBV6-5 and TRBJ1-1; D not resolved. CDR1 MNHEY and CDR2 SVGAGI come from the germline V gene. This CDR3 region has 14 residues. V was trimmed by 8 bases and J by 0 bases, leaving 13 bases between them. This CDR3 is CASLDSSLNTEAFF. CDR3 in DNA: TGTGCCAGCCTAGACTCCAGCTTGAACACTGAAGCTTTCTTT.

The rearrangement joins TRBV18 to TRBJ2-7, with TRBD2 identical over 7 bases. Germline lookup yields CDR1 KGHSH and CDR2 LQKENI. This CDR3 region has 18 residues. The trim removed 3 bases at V and 2 bases at J, leaving 16 bases unmatched. The CDR3, as DNA: TGTGCCAGCTCACCGCTACGGCAGGGTTTGGGGACTACCTACGAGCAGTACTTC. Translating gives CASSPLRQGLGTTYEQYF. The full variable domain, rest sourced from reference TRBV18 and TRBJ2-7, is NAGVMQNPRHLVRRRGQEARLRCSPMKGHSHVYWYRQLPEEGLKFMVYLQKENIIDESGMPKERFSAEFPKEGPSILRIQQVVRGDSAAYFCASSPLRQGLGTTYEQYFGPGTRLTVT.

CDR3 sequence (DNA): TGTGCCAGTAGCCCGCCCCAGGGTGGCTACACCTTC. Its translation is CASSPPQGGYTF. The chain couples TRBV19 to TRBJ1-2; possible D gene TRBD1, 5 bases. V lost 6 bases and J 7 bases, leaving 12 bases between the germline ends. This CDR3 has 12 residues. CDR1 is LNHDA, CDR2 SQIVND, per germline (reference sequence).

This chain joins TRBV3-1 (or the pseudogene TRBV3-2) and TRBJ1-1, with a tentative D call TRBD1 (5 bases). This CDR3 is built from 13 residues. The V gene's germline CDR1 is LGHDT and CDR2 YNNKEL (reference sequence). Trimming pared 2 bases from V and 4 bases from J, leaving 8 bases between. The CDR3 loop is CASSQQGGTEAFF. Here the CDR3 DNA reads TGTGCCAGCAGCCAACAGGGAGGCACTGAAGCTTTCTTT.

The rearrangement joins TRBV18 to TRBJ2-5; 9 bases map to TRBD2. With V trimmed by 4 bases and J by 9 bases, 6 bases remained unmatched. Looked up from germline, CDR1 is KGHSH and CDR2 is LQKENI. The CDR3 has 13 amino acids. Written as DNA, the CDR3 is TGTGCCAGCTCACGCCTAGCGGGGTGGCCCCAGTACTTC. It codes for CASSRLAGWPQYF.

This clone was seen just once. The CDR3 spells CASSPNSYTEAFF. CDR3 bases: TGTGCCAGCAGTCCCAATTCATACACTGAAGCTTTCTTT. This chain uses TRBV27 with TRBJ1-1; D is uncertain. CDR1 MNHEY and CDR2 SMNVEV come from the germline V gene (reference sequence). Trimming pared 5 bases from V and 3 bases from J, leaving 10 bases between. This CDR3 is built from 13 residues.

The V and J genes are TRBV6-5 and TRBJ2-7; maybe TRBD1 (6 bases). The CDR3 is 14 amino acids. The germline V gene encodes CDR1 MNHEY and CDR2 SVGAGI. V was shortened by 0 bases and J by 5 bases, with 11 bases between the two germline ends. CDR3 nucleotide sequence: TGTGCCAGCAGTTACTCGAGGGGGTCCCACGAGCAGTACTTC. Encoded protein: CASSYSRGSHEQYF.

The J gene is TRBJ2-7, the V gene TRBV27; 8 bases fit TRBD1. The germline V gene encodes CDR1 MNHEY and CDR2 SMNVEV (reference sequence). The CDR3 consists of 13 residues. V shed 3 bases and J 6 bases; nucleotides not matched to a gene: 4. The CDR3 loop is CASSLGTGGEQYF. CDR3 coding DNA: TGTGCCAGCAGTTTGGGAACAGGGGGCGAGCAGTACTTC.

The chain employs TRBV5-1 and TRBJ1-1; D is unclear. The germline CDR1 and CDR2 sequences are SGHRS and YFSETQ. This CDR3 spans 12 amino acids. Trimming left V 3 bases short and J 1 base short, with 4 bases between. CDR3 amino acids: CASSSGNTEAFF. For the CDR3, the DNA is TGCGCCAGCAGCTCCGGGAACACTGAAGCTTTCTTT. Supplemented by reference TRBV5-1 and TRBJ1-1, the full variable domain reads KAGVTQTPRYLIKTRGQQVTLSCSPISGHRSVSWYQQTPGQGLQFLFEYFSETQRNKGNFPGRFSGRQFSNSRSEMNVSTLELGDSALYLCASSSGNTEAFFGQGTRLTVV.

This clone appeared a single time. J is TRBJ2-3 and V is TRBV19; possibly TRBD2 for D (6 bases). Germline values: CDR1 LNHDA, CDR2 SQIVND (reference sequence). The CDR3 covers 13 residues. V was clipped by 3 bases and J by 10 bases, with 14 bases between them. The CDR3 spells CASSIYGTEPQYF. In DNA form, the CDR3 reads TGTGCCAGTAGTATTTACGGGACTGAACCGCAGTATTTT.

The gene calls are TRBV21-1 and TRBJ2-5; the table's D call of TRBD2 was not tested on the DNA. TRBV21-1 is a known pseudogene. The CDR3 covers 13 residues. The CDR3 nucleotides are TGTGCCAGCACGCGGGGAGGGGGGGAGACCCAGTACTTC. It codes for CASTRGGGETQYF.

The CDR3 bases are TGTGCCAGCACAGACCAGGGGGCGCGCGAGCAGTACTTC. It translates to CASTDQGAREQYF. This chain links TRBV2 with TRBJ2-7; 8 bases fit TRBD1. This CDR3 spans 13 amino acids. V was clipped by 7 bases and J by 6 bases; unmatched bases: 8. Germline CDR1 reads SNHLY; CDR2 reads FYNNEI.

The chain carries TRBV27 and TRBJ2-7; possibly TRBD2 for D (6 bases). The germline V and J ends were trimmed by 8 bases and 2 bases, with 16 bases remaining between them. Germline lookup yields CDR1 MNHEY and CDR2 SMNVEV (reference sequence). CDR3 size: 14 residues. CDR3 sequence reads: CASPGTPSPYEQYF. The CDR3, as DNA: TGTGCCAGCCCCGGGACTCCCTCCCCCTACGAGCAGTACTTC.

In this sample, this clone turned up a few times. The chain uses TRBV11-2 and TRBJ1-5; D is undetermined. Germline values: CDR1 SGHAT, CDR2 FQNNGV. Between the trimmed V and J ends, which lost 6 bases and 0 bases, there was a span of 12 bases. The CDR3 length is 15 residues. The CDR3 sequence: CASSSQPSSNQPQHF. CDR3 in DNA: TGTGCCAGCAGTTCGCAACCGAGTAGCAATCAGCCCCAGCATTTT.